This T cell receptor (beta chain) was observed in a study of T cells expressing NK-cell markers (dated by TCRdb to 2020 to 2021). Regarding the study in general: In sorted CD3+CD56+NKG2C+, CD3+CD56+NKG2C- and CD3+CD56-NKG2C+ T-cell subsets from several donors, TCR beta-chain repertoires were profiled. The study sequenced eight donors, all healthy volunteers chosen at random: three men and five women. Libraries were sequenced as 2 x 150 bp reads on Illumina HiSeq 2000/2500, MiSeq or NextSeq. Among the eight sequenced donors, seven were HCMV-seropositive and one was HCMV-seronegative.

The CDR3 has 13 amino acids, counting the end cysteine and phenylalanine. The DNA is not on file. CDR1 and CDR2 are read off the germline V gene (reference sequence) as SEHNR and FQNEAQ. Instrument on record: Illumina HiSeq 2000. The TCR beta cDNA libraries were made using 5'RACE template switching, a step that added both a universal primer site and unique molecular identifiers. Synthesis of cDNA was primed from the TCR beta constant segment and was followed by two consecutive PCR amplification steps. The source study handled its data this way. MIGEC was used to demultiplex reads and group the reads by UMI, and MiTCR was used to assemble and quantify clonotypes. Only TCR cDNA sequences supported by at least two reads were kept to exclude erroneous sequences. The tcR package was used for downstream repertoire analysis, and clonotypes were matched between fractions using CDR3 nucleotide sequence together with V segment. VDJmatch was used to annotate antigen specificity against VDJdb, with one amino acid substitution allowed in CDR3. Reads reprocessed by TCRdb are summarized as one entry per CDR3 protein sequence, and DNA is absent. The V and J calls, along with clone size, are taken from TCRdb and not from the paper's own processing. The table for this sample shows a few hundred thousand distinct CDR3 sequences. The ten largest make up around 4.9% of the sample.

To determine HCMV serostatus, a commercial ELISA kit was used to detect HCMV-specific IgG in serum. Peripheral blood mononuclear cells were isolated from blood by Ficoll density gradient centrifugation. A remark on this clonotype: The target of this receptor is not known.

Study-level results and caveats: Whether the expanded NKG2C-expressing T cell clones were specific for HCMV antigens was left unclear. In several donors, the dominant CD3+CD56+NKG2C+ clonotypes were found to rank among the top 10 CD8+ clonotypes and to make up 1.0-7.0% of CD8+ T cells. Those dominant clonotypes were again the most abundant among CD3+CD56-NKG2C+ cells in a few donors, at about 28.3-60.1%.

The sequencing sample was made of blood T cells: a sorted CD56 or NKG2C T cell subset, CD4+ or CD8+ T cells, or bulk PBMC T cells (not recorded which). The origin of this receptor is a man aged 18-69 years in good health. This receptor chain uses TRBV7-9 and TRBJ2-5; with no DNA, the TCRdb D assignment of TRBD1 cannot be verified. The CDR3 region reads CAIPPGMGETQYF.